The following is a TCR beta chain sequence with its context. Its binding antigen is unknown. The input lacks base qualities; no much larger clone sits a single base away. This sample is part of a study of metastatic and nonmetastatic thyroid tumors (dated by TCRdb to the early 2020s). Notes on the research overall: The researchers compared repertoires between peripheral blood samples and tumor or nodule tissue samples from patients with malignant or benign thyroid disease. General conclusions and limits of the study: TCR beta diversity was reported as significantly higher in malignant tumors than in benign nodules, in both blood and tumor samples.

Library generation was performed with PCR. Instrument used: Illumina HiSeq 4000. The TCR beta-chain CDR3 region of each patient was profiled by high-throughput sequencing. The published analysis was carried out like this. CDR3 differences across clinicopathological groups were used to build a classifier for discriminating distant-metastatic papillary thyroid cancer patients. Repertoire diversity was assessed with the Shannon index, and tumor-blood repertoire similarity with the Morisita-Horn index. In-frame beta chains were kept once TCRdb had trimmed the public reads at Q25 with fastp and called clones with MiXCR. Clone size and V and J calls follow TCRdb, not the original study. The sample table contains some 52,000 clones; only one count was recorded for roughly 18% of them. The ten biggest clones cover around 3% of the sample. No treatment had been received by any patient before thyroid surgery. Using T-cell receptor beta sequencing, the researchers looked back retrospectively at clinical samples from patients, gathered between about 2011 and 2018.

CDR1 and CDR2, per the germline V gene, are KGHSH and LQKENI. Measured from the cysteine to the phenylalanine, the CDR3 is 14 residues long. Just the 42-base CDR3 DNA is kept, in frame starting at base 1. The V and J ends are trimmed by 6 bases and 7 bases, leaving 18 bases between them. Sample: blood. The origin of this receptor is a female donor with papillary thyroid cancer or a benign thyroid nodule (not recorded which). Some clones in this sample may be carry-over from other donors' samples. The rearrangement combines TRBV18 with TRBJ1-1, with no reliable assignment of the D segment. The DNA is TGTGCCAGCTCCCCCTCGCCTACTGACAATGAAGCTTTCTTT. Translated, it reads CASSPSPTDNEAFF.